The rows below give T cell receptor beta chains drawn from one sample of a study of CD8+CD57+ T cells in acquired aplastic anemia. Each CDR3 protein is one row after TCRdb ran MiXCR on the reads. Of roughly 190,000 distinct CDR3 sequences listed, around 47% are singletons. Sequencing was performed on sorted CD4+, CD8+, or CD8+CD57+ T cells (not recorded which) from PBMCs. The receptors derive from a human donor with aplastic anemia. Both conserved end residues are part of each CDR3. D genes are given only for firm matches. Not every row has a clone size; where given, it reads once, few, many or a size class.

J gene,clone size,V gene,D gene,CDR3 DNA,CDR3 protein
TRBJ2-5,NA,TRBV19,TRBD1,TGTGCCAGTAGTCGGACAGGACAAGAGACCCAGTACTTC,CASSRTGQETQYF
TRBJ2-1,NA,TRBV25-1,TRBD1,TGTGCCACCAGTGACCCCGGGACAGGGGGCACCTCCAAAAACTCCTACAATGAGCAGTTCTTC,CATSDPGTGGTSKNSYNEQFF
TRBJ2-2,few,TRBV2,NA,TGTGCCAGCAGTGAGTGGGGAGTCACCGGGGAGCTGTTTTTT,CASSEWGVTGELFF
TRBJ1-1,NA,TRBV5-6,NA,TGTGCCAGCAGCTTAAGACAGCAGCGAGCAGCTTTCTTT,CASSLRQQRAAFF
TRBJ2-3,NA,TRBV12-3/TRBV12-4,TRBD2,TGTGCCAGCAGTTTAGATGGCGGGAGGGATACGCAGTATTTT,CASSLDGGRDTQYF
TRBJ2-3,NA,TRBV5-4,TRBD1,TGTGCCAGCACCCAGGGGGCGAGGAGCGGGACAGATACGCAGTATTTT,CASTQGARSGTDTQYF
TRBJ1-1,NA,TRBV5-5,TRBD1,TGTGCCAGCAGACAGACAGGGGTGAACACTGAAGCTGTCTTT,CASRQTGVNTEAVF
TRBJ2-1,NA,TRBV24-1,NA,TGTGCCACCAGTCCCGCGGGGAGCTCCTACAATGAGCAGTTCTTC,CATSPAGSSYNEQFF
TRBJ1-5,NA,TRBV20-1,NA,TGCAGTGCGCCGGACGGCAATCAGCCCCAGCATTTT,CSAPDGNQPQHF
TRBJ2-5,NA,TRBV7-2,NA,TGTGCCAGCAGCTTAGTTGAGGAGACCCAGTACTTC,CASSLVEETQYF
TRBJ1-1,NA,TRBV15,NA,TGTGCCACCAGCCGGATCGCGGGGTCTGAAGCTTTCTTT,CATSRIAGSEAFF
TRBJ1-1,NA,TRBV15,NA,TGTGCCACCAGCAGAACGCGGGACAACGAAGCTTTCTTT,CATSRTRDNEAFF
TRBJ2-5,few,TRBV7-7,TRBD1,TGTGCCAGCAGCCAGACAGGGAACCAAGAGACCCAGTACTTC,CASSQTGNQETQYF
TRBJ2-1,many,TRBV25-1,NA,TGTGCCAGCAGCCCGAGAGCCTTACAAGGGGAGCAGTTCTTC,CASSPRALQGEQFF
TRBJ2-2,few,TRBV9,NA,TGTCCCCAGGGCTGTGCGAACACCGGGGAGCTGTTTTTT,CPQGCANTGELFF
TRBJ2-5,many,TRBV12-5,TRBD1,TGTGCTAGTGGTAGGGGGCTCGAGGAGACCCAGTACTTC,CASGRGLEETQYF